The entry below describes one T cell receptor beta chain. Its antigen is still unknown. The data originate from a study of cytomegalovirus exposure and HLA in healthy donors. It was with 60 Vbeta and 13 Jbeta primers that the PCR ran. This table comes from immunoSEQ multiplex PCR, and its TCRdb copy is limited to in-frame clones, with some not included. The sample yields over 85,000 clones, roughly 80% seen once. Study conclusions and caveats: Apparent HLA restriction characterized most CMV-associated TCR beta chains in a later analysis.

Material: PBMCs. This clonotype was sampled from a female donor in good health and CMV-seronegative.

CDR3 amino acids: CASSLGPGQGVREPQHF. DNA of the CDR3: TGTGCCAGCAGCTTAGGTCCGGGACAGGGGGTCCGGGAGCCCCAGCATTTT. V gene TRBV7-9 combines with J gene TRBJ1-5, with 11 bases that match TRBD1. V shed 1 base and J 8 bases; nucleotides not matched to a gene: 10. The germline V gene encodes CDR1 SEHNR and CDR2 FQNEAQ (reference sequence). This CDR3 comprises 17 residues.